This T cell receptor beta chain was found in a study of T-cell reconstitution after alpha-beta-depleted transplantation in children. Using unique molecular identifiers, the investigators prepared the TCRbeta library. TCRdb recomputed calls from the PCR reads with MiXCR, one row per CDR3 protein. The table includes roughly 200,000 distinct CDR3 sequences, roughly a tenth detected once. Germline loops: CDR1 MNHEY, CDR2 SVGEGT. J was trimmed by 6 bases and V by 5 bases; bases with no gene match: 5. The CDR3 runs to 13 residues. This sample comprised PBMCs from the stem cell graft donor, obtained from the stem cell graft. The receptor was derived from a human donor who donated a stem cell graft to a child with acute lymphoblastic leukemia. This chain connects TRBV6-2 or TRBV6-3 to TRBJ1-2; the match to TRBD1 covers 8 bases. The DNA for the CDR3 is TGTGCCAGCAGTCGACCGGACAGGGATGGCTACACCTTC. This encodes CASSRPDRDGYTF.